The 18 T cell receptor beta chains below come from one sample, sequenced in a study of vaccination effects on CD4 cells after COVID-19. These receptors' antigens are unknown. Profiling relied on immunoSEQ multiplex PCR, and the TCRdb table lists in-frame clones only, not all of them. Of fewer than 35,000 clones listed, 65% were seen once; the top ten hold 9.9%. It was after around 10 days of culture that CD4+ T cells were isolated. The input for sequencing was CD4+ T cells from PBMCs cultured without peptide, taken before COVID-19 vaccination. These receptors all stem from a human donor who received a COVID-19 vaccine.

This clone was observed a handful of times. The genes are TRBV7-2 and TRBJ2-7, with a tentative D call TRBD2 (6 bases). The ends were cut back, 5 bases at V and 2 bases at J, with 19 bases in the middle. Germline V gene data show CDR1 as SGHTA and CDR2 as FQGNSA. CDR3 length: 16 amino acids. CDR3 protein: CASSPQVLARPYEQYF. The CDR3 DNA is TGTGCCAGCAGCCCTCAAGTTCTAGCGCGCCCCTACGAGCAGTACTTC.

J is TRBJ2-1 and V is TRBV3-1 (or the pseudogene TRBV3-2); D is unresolved. The CDR3 has 15 residues. Trimming cost V 3 bases and J 5 bases, with 14 bases left between them. Germline CDR1 reads LGHDT; CDR2 reads YNNKEL (reference sequence). The chain's CDR3 is CASSQMAASDNEQFF. CDR3 sequence (DNA): TGTGCCAGCAGCCAGATGGCGGCTAGTGACAATGAGCAGTTCTTC.

V is TRBV24-1 and J is TRBJ2-3; possibly TRBD2 for D (7 bases). The germline V gene has CDR1 KGHDR and CDR2 SFDVKD. The CDR3 runs to 16 residues. Between the trimmed V and J ends, which lost 5 bases and 4 bases, there was a span of 18 bases. The CDR3 spells CATSVGGGRVSDTQYF. The CDR3 DNA is TGTGCCACCAGTGTAGGCGGGGGCAGAGTTTCAGATACGCAGTATTTT.

The gene calls are TRBV7-2 and TRBJ2-7, with 8 bases fitting TRBD1. The CDR3 covers 18 residues. V shed 2 bases, J shed 0 bases, and the junction held 12 bases outside the gene matches. Germline values: CDR1 SGHTA, CDR2 FQGNSA. The CDR3 region has the DNA TGTGCCAGCAGCTTATGGGTACGGCGGACAGGGTTCTCCTACGAGCAGTACTTC. It codes for CASSLWVRRTGFSYEQYF.

The chain employs TRBV2 and TRBJ2-1, with D uncertain. The V end was cut by 5 bases, the J end by 0 bases, with 8 bases between. This CDR3 is 14 amino acids long. CDR1 is SNHLY and CDR2 is FYNNEI in the germline V gene. CDR3 bases: TGTGCCAGCAGTCCGTCTAGCTCCTACAATGAGCAGTTCTTC. Encoded protein: CASSPSSSYNEQFF.

The chain joins TRBV3-1 (or the pseudogene TRBV3-2) to TRBJ2-7; the match to TRBD2 covers 9 bases. Trimming cost V 1 base and J 5 bases; bases outside gene matches: 9. The germline gives CDR1 LGHDT, CDR2 YNNKEL (reference sequence). The CDR3 sequence is 16 residues long. This chain's CDR3 is CASSQGGGRATHEQYF. The CDR3 DNA follows: TGTGCCAGCAGCCAAGGGGGCGGGAGGGCCACCCACGAGCAGTACTTC.

The chain combines TRBV14 with TRBJ2-7, with TRBD2 matching over 12 bases. V dropped 4 bases and J dropped 4; count of bases not matched to a gene: 17. The CDR3 has 19 residues. Germline-derived CDR1 and CDR2 are SGHDN and FVKESK. The CDR3 bases are TGTGCCAGCAGCCCCGGACTAGCGGGAAGGATACCGAAGAATTACGAGCAGTACTTC. It translates to CASSPGLAGRIPKNYEQYF.

There are a few counts of this clone. This chain joins TRBV7-9 and TRBJ1-1; 9 nucleotides match TRBD1. The V gene's germline CDR1 is SEHNR and CDR2 FQNEAQ (reference sequence). Trimming cost V 5 bases and J 5 bases; bases outside gene matches: 3. The CDR3 is 13 residues long. The CDR3 reads CASSRTGETEAFF. In DNA, the CDR3 is TGTGCCAGCAGCCGGACAGGGGAGACTGAAGCTTTCTTT.

The chain combines TRBV27 with TRBJ1-2; D is uncertain. CDR1 is MNHEY, CDR2 SMNVEV, per germline (reference sequence). The CDR3 consists of 14 residues. V shed 5 bases and J shed 4 bases, with 14 bases lying between them. As DNA, the CDR3 is TGTGCCAGCAGTCCCTCGGGGTTGAGCTATGGCTACACCTTC. Protein: CASSPSGLSYGYTF.

The genes are TRBV6-5 and TRBJ1-5; 7 bases match TRBD1. Germline lookup yields CDR1 MNHEY and CDR2 SVGAGI. This CDR3 is 15 amino acids long. V was clipped by 5 bases and J by 2 bases; unmatched bases: 6. CDR3 DNA sequence: TGTGCCAGCAGTACACGGACAGGTGGCAATCAGCCCCAGCATTTT. Encoded protein: CASSTRTGGNQPQHF.

The J gene is TRBJ1-1, the V gene TRBV27, with D perhaps TRBD1 (6 bases). The germline V gene encodes CDR1 MNHEY and CDR2 SMNVEV (reference sequence). The V gene lost 5 bases and the J gene lost 2 bases, with 12 bases spanning the gap. The CDR3 consists of 14 residues. The DNA of the CDR3 is TGTGCCAGCAGTGCCTCCGGGACAAACACTGAAGCTTTCTTT. It specifies CASSASGTNTEAFF.

The chain recombines TRBV5-1 with TRBJ1-6; the match to TRBD1 covers 8 bases. The ends lost 1 base at V and 10 bases at J; junction bases unmatched: 25. Germline values: CDR1 SGHRS, CDR2 YFSETQ. This CDR3 contains 21 residues. CDR3 protein: CASSLNRSGTGFFGRGSPLHF. The DNA of the CDR3 is TGCGCCAGCAGCTTGAACCGATCCGGGACAGGTTTTTTCGGTCGGGGGTCACCCCTCCACTTT.

The genes are TRBV19 and TRBJ1-2; 7 positions agree with TRBD1. Germline CDR1 LNHDA, CDR2 SQIVND (reference sequence). This CDR3 contains 13 residues. Trimming cost V 5 bases and J 8 bases; bases outside gene matches: 8. The CDR3 DNA is TGTGCCAGTAGTCGTGACAGGGCCTGGGGCTACACCTTC. Amino acid sequence: CASSRDRAWGYTF.

This clone occurred a few times. This chain uses TRBV11-1 with TRBJ2-1; 8 positions agree with TRBD1. The length of the CDR3 is 16 residues. V lost 2 bases and J lost 9; bases outside the gene matches: 12. Looked up from germline, CDR1 is SGHAT and CDR2 is FQDESV (reference sequence). As DNA, the CDR3 is TGTGCCAGCAGCTTAATAGGACAGGGACTTCGTAGTGAGCAGTTCTTC. Encoded protein: CASSLIGQGLRSEQFF.

The gene calls are TRBV11-2 and TRBJ2-5; no clear D gene. Germline assignment: CDR1 SGHAT and CDR2 FQNNGV. Trimming shortened V by 1 base and J by 5 bases, and 8 bases separated the two germline ends. The CDR3 is 13 amino acids. CDR3 bases: TGTGCCAGCAGCTTAGCTCGGGTGGAGACCCAGTACTTC. Translating gives CASSLARVETQYF.

The chain's CDR3 is CASSLAREKETQYF. As DNA, the CDR3 is TGCGCCAGCAGCTTGGCGCGGGAGAAAGAGACCCAGTACTTC. V and J are TRBV5-1 and TRBJ2-5; 7 positions match TRBD2. V was clipped by 0 bases and J by 3 bases; unmatched bases: 2. This CDR3 spans 14 amino acids. Germline CDR1 and CDR2: SGHRS and YFSETQ.

The chain has TRBV7-2 and TRBJ2-5, with 11 nucleotides matching TRBD2. The CDR3 totals 17 residues. Germline V lookup: CDR1 SGHTA, CDR2 FQGNSA. V lost 3 bases to trimming and J lost 2 bases; unmatched junction nucleotides: 8. The CDR3 loop reads CASSFVPGLAEQETQYF. As DNA, the CDR3 is TGTGCCAGCAGCTTTGTACCGGGACTAGCGGAACAAGAGACCCAGTACTTC. The full variable domain, its missing parts supplied by reference TRBV7-2 and TRBJ2-5, is GAGVSQSPSNKVTEKGKDVELRCDPISGHTALYWYRQSLGQGLEFLIYFQGNSAPDKSGLPSDRFSAERTGGSVSTLTIQRTQQEDSAVYLCASSFVPGLAEQETQYFGPGTRLLVL.

In its sample, this clone was seen a few times. The rearrangement uses TRBV10-3 and TRBJ1-2; D is possibly TRBD1 (6 bases). CDR3 size: 13 residues. Trimming cost V 7 bases and J 5 bases, with 14 bases left between them. Germline-derived CDR1 and CDR2 are ENHRY and SYGVKD. The CDR3 is CAITVDRQYGYTF. The CDR3 DNA reads TGTGCCATCACTGTGGACAGACAGTATGGCTACACCTTC.